This T cell receptor beta chain was captured by sequencing in a study of cytomegalovirus exposure and HLA in healthy donors. Study-wide context: Early on, a data release was issued that held 80 million to 90 million unique TCRs from HLA-typed donors. Study conclusions and caveats: A later analysis revealed that TCR association rates differed between HLA loci, peaking at DRB1 and bottoming out at HLA-C. Productive rates of about 87% or about 30% were seen for most TCR beta V segments in an earlier analysis. Indistinguishable V segments such as TRBV6-2 and TRBV6-3 were excluded.

V lost 4 bases and J 0 bases, leaving 16 bases between the germline ends. Germline V CDR1 and CDR2: ENHRY, SYGVKD. The CDR3 is 18 amino acids. For this clone: The antigen remains undetermined. This CDR3 is also generated by other DNA sequences in the sample.

Primers for the PCR totalled 60 Vbeta and 13 Jbeta. Sequencing was performed with immunoSEQ multiplex PCR; in TCRdb, only in-frame clones are kept and a portion is missing. The sample includes 150,000 to 200,000 clones, roughly 68% of them seen just once. The receptor's source is a woman aged 25-40 years in good health and CMV-seronegative. Sample: PBMCs. V is TRBV10-3 and J is TRBJ2-6; TRBD1 is a possible D gene (6 bases). The CDR3 loop is CAISAGVSSNSGANVLTF. For the CDR3, the DNA is TGTGCCATCAGTGCAGGGGTGTCCTCAAACTCTGGGGCCAACGTCCTGACTTTC.